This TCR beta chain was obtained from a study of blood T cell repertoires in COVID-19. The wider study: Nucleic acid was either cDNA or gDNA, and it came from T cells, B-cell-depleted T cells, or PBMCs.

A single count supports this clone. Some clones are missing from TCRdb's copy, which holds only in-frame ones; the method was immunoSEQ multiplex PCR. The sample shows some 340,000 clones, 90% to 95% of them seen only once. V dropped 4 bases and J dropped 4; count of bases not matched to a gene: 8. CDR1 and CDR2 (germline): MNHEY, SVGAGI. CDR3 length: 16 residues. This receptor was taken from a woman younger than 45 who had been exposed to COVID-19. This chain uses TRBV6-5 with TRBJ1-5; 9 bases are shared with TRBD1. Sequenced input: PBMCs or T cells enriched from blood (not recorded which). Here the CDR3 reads CASSSTGGKGNQPQHF. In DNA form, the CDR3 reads TGTGCCAGCAGTTCGACAGGGGGGAAAGGGAATCAGCCCCAGCATTTT.